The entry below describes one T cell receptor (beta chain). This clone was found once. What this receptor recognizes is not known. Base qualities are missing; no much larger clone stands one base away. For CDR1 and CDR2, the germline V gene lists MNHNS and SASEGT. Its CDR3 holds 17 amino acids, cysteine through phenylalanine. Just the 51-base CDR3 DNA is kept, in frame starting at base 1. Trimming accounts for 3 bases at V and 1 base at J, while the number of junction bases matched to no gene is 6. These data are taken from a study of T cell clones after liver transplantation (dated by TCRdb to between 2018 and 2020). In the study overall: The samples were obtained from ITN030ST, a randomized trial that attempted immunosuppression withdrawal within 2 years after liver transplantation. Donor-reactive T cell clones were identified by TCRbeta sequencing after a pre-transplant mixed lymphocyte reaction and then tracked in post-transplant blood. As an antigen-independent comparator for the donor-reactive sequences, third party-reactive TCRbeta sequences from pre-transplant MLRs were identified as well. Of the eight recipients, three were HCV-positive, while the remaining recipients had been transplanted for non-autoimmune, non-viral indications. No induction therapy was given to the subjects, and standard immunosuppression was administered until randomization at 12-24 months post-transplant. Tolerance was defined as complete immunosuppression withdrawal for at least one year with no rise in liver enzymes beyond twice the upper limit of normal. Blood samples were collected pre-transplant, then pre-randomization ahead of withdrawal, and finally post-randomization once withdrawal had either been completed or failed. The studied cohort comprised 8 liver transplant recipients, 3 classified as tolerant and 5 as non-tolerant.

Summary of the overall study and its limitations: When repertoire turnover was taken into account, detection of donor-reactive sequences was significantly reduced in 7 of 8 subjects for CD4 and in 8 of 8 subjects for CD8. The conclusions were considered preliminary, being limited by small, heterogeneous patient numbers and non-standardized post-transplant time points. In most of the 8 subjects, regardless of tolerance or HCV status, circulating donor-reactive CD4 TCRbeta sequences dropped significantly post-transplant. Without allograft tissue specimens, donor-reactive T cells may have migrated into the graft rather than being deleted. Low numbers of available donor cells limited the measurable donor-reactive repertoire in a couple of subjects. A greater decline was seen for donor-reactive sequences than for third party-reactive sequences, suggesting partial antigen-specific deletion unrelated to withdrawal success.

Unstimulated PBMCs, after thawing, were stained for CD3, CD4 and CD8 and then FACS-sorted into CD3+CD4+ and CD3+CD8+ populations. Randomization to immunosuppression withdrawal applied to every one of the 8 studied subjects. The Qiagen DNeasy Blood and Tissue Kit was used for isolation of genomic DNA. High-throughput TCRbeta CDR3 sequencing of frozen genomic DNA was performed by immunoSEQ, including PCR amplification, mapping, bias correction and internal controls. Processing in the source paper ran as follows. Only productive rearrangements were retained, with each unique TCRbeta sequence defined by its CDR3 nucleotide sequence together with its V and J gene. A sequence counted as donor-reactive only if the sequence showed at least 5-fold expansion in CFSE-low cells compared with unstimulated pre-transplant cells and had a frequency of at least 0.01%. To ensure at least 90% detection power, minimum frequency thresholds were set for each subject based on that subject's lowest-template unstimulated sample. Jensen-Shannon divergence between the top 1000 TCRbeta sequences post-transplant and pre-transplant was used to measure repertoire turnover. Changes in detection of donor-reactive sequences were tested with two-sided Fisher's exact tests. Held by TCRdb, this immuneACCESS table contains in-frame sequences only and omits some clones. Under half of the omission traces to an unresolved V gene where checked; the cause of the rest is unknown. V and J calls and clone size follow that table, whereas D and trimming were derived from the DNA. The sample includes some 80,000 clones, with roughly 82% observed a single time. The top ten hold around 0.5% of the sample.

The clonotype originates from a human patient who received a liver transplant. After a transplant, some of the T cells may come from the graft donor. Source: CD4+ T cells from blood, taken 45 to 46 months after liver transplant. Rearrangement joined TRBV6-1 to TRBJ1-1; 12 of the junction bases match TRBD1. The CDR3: CASSDAGTGGKNTEAFF. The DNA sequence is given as TGTGCCAGCAGTGACGCCGGGACAGGGGGCAAGAACACTGAAGCTTTCTTT.